This T cell receptor (beta chain) was recorded in a study of beta chain features in type 1 diabetes. On the study more broadly: There were some 110 million sorted cells examined across all samples.

In the case of this clone: Its matching antigen is unknown.

Study results and caveats: Unsettled here was the matter of whether HLA type influences TCRB rearrangement. A moderate, significant TCRB CDR3 shortening appeared in type 1 diabetes across four CD4+ subsets.

The germline CDR1 and CDR2 sequences are GTSNPN and SVGIG (reference sequence). Trimming pared 5 bases from V and 2 bases from J, leaving 18 bases between. The CDR3 runs to 15 residues. Sequenced material consisted of expressed TCRB transcripts (all of the isolated RNA was reverse transcribed). TCRdb's copy holds only in-frame clones and misses some; the assay was immunoSEQ multiplex PCR. This sample carries 300,000 or so clones, about 13% of them seen once, and the ten largest clones take 0.013% to 0.015%. The sequenced sample was naive CD4+ T cells from blood. V usage is TRBV30 and J usage is TRBJ2-5; weak D call: TRBD1 (5 bases). The sequence was obtained from a woman between 18 and 30 years old with type 1 diabetes. As DNA, the CDR3 is TGTGCCTGGGGTTCTGCAGGGATCATGCAAGAGACCCAGTACTTC. Protein product: CAWGSAGIMQETQYF.